This T cell receptor (beta chain) was recorded in a study of blood T cells in healthy people across ages (dated by TCRdb to between 2014 and 2016). About the full investigation: In model experiments, template switching captured about one uniquely barcoded TCR beta cDNA molecule for every two T cells. Age-related changes in TCR beta repertoire diversity were measured in the study by deep sequencing normalized with unique cDNA molecular identifiers. The study analyzed two additional independent replicas of 1 million unique cDNA reads from the same blood draw for two donors, one aged 18 to 29 and one aged 80 or older. Donors were grouped into four age groups: young (average about 15 years), middle-aged (over 35), aged (approximately 58) and long-lived (less than 85).

The approximately 39 donors, aged 6 to 90 years, were systemically healthy Caucasian individuals from Russia. Each donor gave ten milliliters of peripheral blood, collected into EDTA-treated Vacutainer tubes. Ficoll-Paque density-gradient centrifugation was used to isolate PBMCs, with at least 6 million obtained per sample. Trizol reagent was used to extract total RNA from the PBMCs, yielding at least 5.5 micrograms per sample. Naive CD45RAhigh/CD27high T cell percentages were measured by flow cytometry on a PBMC aliquot from every donor. On this clonotype itself: Its antigen target is currently unknown. The sample holds no much larger clone one base away, and base qualities are not on file.

Library preparation employed 5' RACE. TCRdb lists the instrument as Illumina HiSeq 2500. A second PCR of about 7 to 12 cycles was run with a J-beta primer mix and a sample-barcoded 5' primer. A unique molecular identifier was introduced onto each TCR beta cDNA molecule by a template-switch 5' adaptor carrying 12 random nucleotides. Each sample yielded at least 2.5 million CDR3-containing paired-end reads. All of the RNA was converted into first-strand cDNA using the Mint cDNA synthesis kit, with a TRBC-specific oligonucleotide serving as the primer. Following uracil-DNA glycosylase treatment, all cDNA underwent a first 18-cycle PCR with the universal primers M1SS and BC2_uni_R. Per the source publication's procedure: For normalization, 1 million high-quality reads, each with a distinct molecular identifier, were randomly selected from each sample. Instead of being binned into consensus sequences, reads that shared molecular identifiers were thrown out. CDR3 identification, clonotype clustering and error correction used MiTCR with a Q25 quality threshold and the strictest error-elimination algorithm. A nonparametric unseen species model using Euler transformation provided a lower-bound estimate of total TCR beta diversity. TCRdb trimmed public reads at Q25 via fastp, called clones via MiXCR and kept in-frame beta chains. Each entry is one CDR3 protein sequence, shown with its most common DNA and genes. The authors' filters were not applied to this entry. This sample comprises some 760,000 distinct CDR3 sequences, 25% of them detected only once. The leading ten clones occupy 3% to 4% of the sample.

There are 12 amino acids in the CDR3, from cysteine to phenylalanine inclusive. The read is trimmed to its CDR3 DNA, 36 bases read in frame from base 1. The V end loses 4 bases and the J end loses 5 bases, and a stretch of 6 bases separates them. CDR1 and CDR2, per the germline V gene, are MDHEN and SYDVKM. Points the paper makes about the study in general: Estimates of total diversity based on one million sequenced T cells were considered lower bounds and underestimates. Observed TCR beta diversity per million T cells fell roughly linearly with age, and a significant reduction was already apparent by age about 38. The long-lived group showed more naive CD4+ T cells, fewer expanded clones and increased TCR diversity than the aged group, suggesting age selection. Since profiling was done on bulk unsorted PBMCs, naive and antigen-experienced compartments could not be conclusively compared. The CMV infection status of donors was not known, potentially confounding age-related changes in expanded clonotypes. Observed TCR beta diversity correlated strongly with the percentage of naive T cells measured by flow cytometry.

These same records also appear under a second study, on T cells of mothers and their children. The second study reports: Donors were nine systemically healthy Caucasian individuals: three mothers and their six children. cDNA synthesis consumed the entire amount of extracted RNA, loaded at 1.5 ug RNA in each 15 ul reaction. In the second PCR, the M1S primer added sample barcodes and 2-4 random nucleotides. Over 10 million TCR beta CDR3 reads came from each mother, compared with approximately 3 million reads from each child. Thymic selection shapes the output of TCR recombination in a similar way in related and unrelated pairs, and inherited differences have a minor effect. Normalized repertoire overlap was always found to be slightly, but never significantly, higher in related mother-child pairs than in unrelated mother-child pairs. No persistent microchimeric T cell clones were detected, at a sensitivity of roughly 100 clones per million clonotypes. To look for features that set related mother-child pairs apart from unrelated individuals, the researchers ran deep NGS to compare the TCR beta repertoires of mothers and children. The mean age was around 42 +/- 4 years for the mothers and approximately 11 +/- 4 years for the children. Libraries were sequenced on Illumina HiSeq 2000 with 100+100 nt paired-end reads after adapter ligation with NEBNext reagents. Mother and child libraries were prepared a month apart and sequenced in separate runs to prevent cross-contamination. Between roughly 450,000 and 2,000,000 distinct TCR beta clonotypes were identified per donor. Naive TCR beta clonotypes were estimated from low-frequency clonotypes matched to each donor's FACS-determined naive share, without sorting.

Source material: blood. This receptor was obtained from a boy younger than 18 in good health. The chain was built from TRBV28 and TRBJ1-5; the D gene lacks a confident call. The nucleotides read TGTGCCAGCAGTTCCAGTTATCAGCCCCAGCATTTT. Protein translation: CASSSSYQPQHF.